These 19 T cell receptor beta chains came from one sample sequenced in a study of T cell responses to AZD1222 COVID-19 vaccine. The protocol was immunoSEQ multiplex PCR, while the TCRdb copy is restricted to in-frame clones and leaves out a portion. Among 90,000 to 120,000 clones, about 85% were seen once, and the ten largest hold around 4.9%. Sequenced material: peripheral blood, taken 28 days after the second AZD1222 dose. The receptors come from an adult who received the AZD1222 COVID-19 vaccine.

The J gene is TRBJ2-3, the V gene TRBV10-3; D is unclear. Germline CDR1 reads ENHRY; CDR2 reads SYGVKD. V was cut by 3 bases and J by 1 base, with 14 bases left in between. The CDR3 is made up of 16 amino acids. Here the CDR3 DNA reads TGTGCCATCAGTGAAGGGCACCTCGGCGGCACAGATACGCAGTATTTT. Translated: CAISEGHLGGTDTQYF.

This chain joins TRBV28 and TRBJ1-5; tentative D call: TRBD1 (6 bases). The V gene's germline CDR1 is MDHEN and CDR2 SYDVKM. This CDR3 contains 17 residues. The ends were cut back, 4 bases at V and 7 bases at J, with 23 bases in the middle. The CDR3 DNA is TGTGCCAGCAGTTCCCCACAACAGACCGGGACAAGGCAGCCCCAGCATTTT. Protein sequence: CASSSPQQTGTRQPQHF.

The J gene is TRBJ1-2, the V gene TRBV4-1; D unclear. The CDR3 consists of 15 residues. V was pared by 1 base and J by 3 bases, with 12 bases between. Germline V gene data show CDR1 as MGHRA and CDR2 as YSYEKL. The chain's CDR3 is CASSQVLGPDYGYTF. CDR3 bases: TGCGCCAGCAGCCAAGTTTTAGGGCCTGACTATGGCTACACCTTC.

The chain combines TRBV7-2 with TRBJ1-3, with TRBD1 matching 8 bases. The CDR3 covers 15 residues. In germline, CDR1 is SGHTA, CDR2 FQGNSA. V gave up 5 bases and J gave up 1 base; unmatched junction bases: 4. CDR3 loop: CASSQGAGSGNTIYF. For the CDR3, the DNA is TGTGCCAGCAGCCAGGGGGCGGGGTCTGGAAACACCATATATTTT. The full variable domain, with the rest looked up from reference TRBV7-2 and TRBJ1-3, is GAGVSQSPSNKVTEKGKDVELRCDPISGHTALYWYRQSLGQGLEFLIYFQGNSAPDKSGLPSDRFSAERTGGSVSTLTIQRTQQEDSAVYLCASSQGAGSGNTIYFGEGSWLTVV.

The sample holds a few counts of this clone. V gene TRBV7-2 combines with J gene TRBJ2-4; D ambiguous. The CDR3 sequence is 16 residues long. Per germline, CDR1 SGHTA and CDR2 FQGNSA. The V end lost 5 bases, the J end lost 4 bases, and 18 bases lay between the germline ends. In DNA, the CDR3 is TGTGCCAGCAGCGGCCGTAAACCAGCCCTAAAAAACATTCAGTACTTC. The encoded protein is CASSGRKPALKNIQYF. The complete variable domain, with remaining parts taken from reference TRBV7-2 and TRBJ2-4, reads GAGVSQSPSNKVTEKGKDVELRCDPISGHTALYWYRQSLGQGLEFLIYFQGNSAPDKSGLPSDRFSAERTGGSVSTLTIQRTQQEDSAVYLCASSGRKPALKNIQYFGAGTRLSVL.

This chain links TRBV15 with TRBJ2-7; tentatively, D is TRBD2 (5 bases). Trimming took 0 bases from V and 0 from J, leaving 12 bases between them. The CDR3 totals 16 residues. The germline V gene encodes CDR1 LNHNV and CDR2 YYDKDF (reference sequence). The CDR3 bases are TGTGCCACCAGCAGAGATTTGGGAGCGAGCTCCTACGAGCAGTACTTC. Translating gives CATSRDLGASSYEQYF. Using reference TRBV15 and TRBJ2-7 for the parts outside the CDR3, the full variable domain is DAMVIQNPRYQVTQFGKPVTLSCSQTLNHNVMYWYQQKSSQAPKLLFHYYDKDFNNEADTPDNFQSRRPNTSFCFLDIRSPGLGDTAMYLCATSRDLGASSYEQYFGPGTRLTVT.

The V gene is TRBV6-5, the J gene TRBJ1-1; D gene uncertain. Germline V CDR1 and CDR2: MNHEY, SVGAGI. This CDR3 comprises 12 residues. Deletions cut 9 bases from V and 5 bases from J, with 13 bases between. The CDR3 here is CASVFGVTEAFF. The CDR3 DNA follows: TGTGCCAGTGTCTTCGGTGTGACTGAAGCTTTCTTT.

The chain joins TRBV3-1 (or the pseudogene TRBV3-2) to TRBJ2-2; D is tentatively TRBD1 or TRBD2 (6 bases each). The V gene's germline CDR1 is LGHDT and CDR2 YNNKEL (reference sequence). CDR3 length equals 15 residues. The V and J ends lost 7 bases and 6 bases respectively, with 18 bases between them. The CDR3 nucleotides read TGTGCCAGCACCGAGTCGTGGGGGGCTCCCGGGGAGCTGTTTTTT. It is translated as CASTESWGAPGELFF.

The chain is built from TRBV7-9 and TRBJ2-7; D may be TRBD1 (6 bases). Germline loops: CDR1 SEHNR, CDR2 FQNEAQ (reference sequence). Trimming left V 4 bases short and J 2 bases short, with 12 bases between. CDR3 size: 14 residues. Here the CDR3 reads CASSSGVFPYEQYF. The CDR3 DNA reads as TGTGCCAGCAGCTCAGGGGTCTTCCCCTACGAGCAGTACTTC.

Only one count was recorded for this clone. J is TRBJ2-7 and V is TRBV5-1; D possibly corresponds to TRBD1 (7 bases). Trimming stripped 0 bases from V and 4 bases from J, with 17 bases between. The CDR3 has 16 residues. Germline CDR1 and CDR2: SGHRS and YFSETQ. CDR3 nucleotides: TGCGCCAGCAGCTTGGCCGAGGAGGGGGCGCGTTACGAGCAGTACTTC. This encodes CASSLAEEGARYEQYF. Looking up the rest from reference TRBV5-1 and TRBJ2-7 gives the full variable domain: KAGVTQTPRYLIKTRGQQVTLSCSPISGHRSVSWYQQTPGQGLQFLFEYFSETQRNKGNFPGRFSGRQFSNSRSEMNVSTLELGDSALYLCASSLAEEGARYEQYFGPGTRLTVT.

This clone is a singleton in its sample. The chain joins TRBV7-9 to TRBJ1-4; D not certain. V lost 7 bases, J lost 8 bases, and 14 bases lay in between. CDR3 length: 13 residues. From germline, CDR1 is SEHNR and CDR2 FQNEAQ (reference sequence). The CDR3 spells CASTPAGREKLFF. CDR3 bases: TGTGCCAGCACCCCCGCGGGGAGGGAAAAACTGTTTTTT.

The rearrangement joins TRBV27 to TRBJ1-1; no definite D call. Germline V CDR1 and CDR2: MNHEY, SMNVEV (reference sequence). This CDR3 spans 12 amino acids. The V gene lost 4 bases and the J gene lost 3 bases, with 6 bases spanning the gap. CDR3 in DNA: TGTGCCAGCAGTTCTTTATACACTGAAGCTTTCTTT. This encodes CASSSLYTEAFF.

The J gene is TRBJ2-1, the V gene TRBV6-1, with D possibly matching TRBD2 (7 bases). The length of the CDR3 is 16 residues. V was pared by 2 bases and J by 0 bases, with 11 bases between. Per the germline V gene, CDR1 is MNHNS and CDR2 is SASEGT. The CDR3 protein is CASSEKGGSSYNEQFF. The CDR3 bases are TGTGCCAGCAGTGAAAAGGGGGGGAGCTCCTACAATGAGCAGTTCTTC.

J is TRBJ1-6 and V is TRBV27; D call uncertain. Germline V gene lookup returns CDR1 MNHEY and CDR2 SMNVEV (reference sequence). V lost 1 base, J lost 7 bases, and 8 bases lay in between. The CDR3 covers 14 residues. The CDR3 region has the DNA TGTGCCAGCAGTTTATTTGCCGAGAATTCACCCCTCCACTTT. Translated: CASSLFAENSPLHF.

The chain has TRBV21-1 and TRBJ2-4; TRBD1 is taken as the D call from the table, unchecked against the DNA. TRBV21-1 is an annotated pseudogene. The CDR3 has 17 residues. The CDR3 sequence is CASSKKVRGKPKNIQYF. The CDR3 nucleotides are TGTGCCAGCAGCAAAAAAGTAAGGGGAAAACCCAAAAACATTCAGTACTTC.

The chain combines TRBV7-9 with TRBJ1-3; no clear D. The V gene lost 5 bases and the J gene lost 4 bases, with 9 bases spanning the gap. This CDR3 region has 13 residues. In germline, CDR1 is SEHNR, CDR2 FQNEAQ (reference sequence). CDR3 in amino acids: CASSPPAGNTIYF. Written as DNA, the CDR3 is TGTGCCAGCAGCCCCCCGGCCGGAAACACCATATATTTT.

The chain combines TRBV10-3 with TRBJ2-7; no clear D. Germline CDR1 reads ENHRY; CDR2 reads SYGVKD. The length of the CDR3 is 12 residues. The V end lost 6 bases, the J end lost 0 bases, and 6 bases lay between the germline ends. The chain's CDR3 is CAIRSSSYEQYF. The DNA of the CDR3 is TGTGCCATCAGGTCGAGCTCCTACGAGCAGTACTTC.

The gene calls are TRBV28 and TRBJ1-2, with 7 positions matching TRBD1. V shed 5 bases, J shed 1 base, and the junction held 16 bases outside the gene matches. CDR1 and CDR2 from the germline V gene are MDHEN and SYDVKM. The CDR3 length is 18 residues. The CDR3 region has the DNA TGTGCCAGCAGTATCCCCCCCTCAGGGGGGAAGATTAACTATGGCTACACCTTC. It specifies CASSIPPSGGKINYGYTF.

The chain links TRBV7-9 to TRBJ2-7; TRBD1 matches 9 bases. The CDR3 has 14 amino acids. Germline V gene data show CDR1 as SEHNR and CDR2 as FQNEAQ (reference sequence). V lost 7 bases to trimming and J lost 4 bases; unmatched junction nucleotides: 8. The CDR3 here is CASTNTGGWYEQYF. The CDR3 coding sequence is TGTGCCAGCACCAACACAGGGGGCTGGTACGAGCAGTACTTC.